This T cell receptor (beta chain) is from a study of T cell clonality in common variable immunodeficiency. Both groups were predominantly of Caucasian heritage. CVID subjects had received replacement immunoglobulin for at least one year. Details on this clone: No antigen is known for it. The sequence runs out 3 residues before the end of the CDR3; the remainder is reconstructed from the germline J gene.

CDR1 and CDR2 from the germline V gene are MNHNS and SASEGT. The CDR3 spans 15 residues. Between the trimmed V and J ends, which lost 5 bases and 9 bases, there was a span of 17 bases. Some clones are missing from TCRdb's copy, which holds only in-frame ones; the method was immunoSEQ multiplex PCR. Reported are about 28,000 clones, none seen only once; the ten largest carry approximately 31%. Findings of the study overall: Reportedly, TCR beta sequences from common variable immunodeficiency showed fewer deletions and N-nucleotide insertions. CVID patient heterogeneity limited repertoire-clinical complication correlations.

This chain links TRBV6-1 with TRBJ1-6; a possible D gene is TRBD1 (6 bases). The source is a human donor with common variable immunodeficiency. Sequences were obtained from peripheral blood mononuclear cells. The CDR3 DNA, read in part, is TGTGCCAGCAGTAAAGAACAGGGCCTCAGTTCACCC. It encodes CASSKEQGLSSP. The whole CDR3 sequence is CASSKEQGLSSPLHF.